This TCR beta chain was profiled in a study of blood T cell repertoires in COVID-19. Assay used: immunoSEQ multiplex PCR; TCRdb lists only in-frame clones, some missing. Of about 160,000 clones listed, around 92% are singletons. V was clipped by 5 bases and J by 3 bases; unmatched bases: 7. Germline CDR1 is SGHTA and CDR2 is FQGTGA. This CDR3 has 15 residues. Sequencing was performed on peripheral blood. The TCR sequence derives from a man between 25 and 39 years old with COVID-19, enrolled during active disease. The rearrangement joins TRBV7-3 to TRBJ1-1, with 9 bases fitting TRBD1. In DNA form, the CDR3 reads TGTGCCAGCAGCCTTACCCGGACAGGGGACACTGAAGCTTTCTTT. It is translated as CASSLTRTGDTEAFF.